This T cell receptor (beta chain) emerged from a study of T-cell memory formation after mild COVID-19 (dated by TCRdb to the early 2020s). Background for the entire study: TCR sequence clusters from the two donors were found to be largely donor specific. In two donors, T-cell clones that expanded and contracted after mild COVID-19 were followed by sequencing TCRalpha and TCRbeta repertoires longitudinally. The cohort comprised two young, previously healthy adult volunteers, one female and one male. Beyond this particular receptor, the publication reports: Some responding clones were detected in pre-infection memory, which suggested that pre-existing cross-reactive memory T cells had joined the SARS-CoV-2 response. The second-wave clones that peaked on day 37 were not confirmed to be SARS-CoV-2 specific. The study included only two mild cases, and larger cohorts that include severe cases with pre-infection samples were judged to be necessary. Clones contracting from day 15 to 85 had balanced CD4/CD8 phenotypes, while a second wave expanding from day 15 to 37 was biased towards CD4+. Contracting CD4+ clones were found mainly in CM and EM memory subsets, while CD8+ clones were enriched in EMRA.

The germline V and J ends show losses of 6 bases and 5 bases respectively, and no gene match explains 3 bases of the junction. CDR1 and CDR2 (WSHSY, SAAADI) derive from the germline V gene. The CDR3 has 14 amino acids, counting the end cysteine and phenylalanine. The only DNA kept is the CDR3, 42 bases in frame from the first base. This clonotype came up a few times. What this receptor recognizes is not known. One base away there is no much larger clone; base qualities are not given. The reads were generated on an Illumina NovaSeq 6000. TCRalpha and TCRbeta cDNA libraries were built by 5'RACE with constant-segment primers, adding sample barcodes and unique molecular identifiers. RNA was extracted from every sample with Trizol reagent. Libraries were amplified in two PCR steps, with a second sample barcode and Illumina TruSeq adapters added in the second step. Sequencing of libraries was performed on an Illumina NovaSeq with 2 x 150 bp paired-end reads. The authors' pipeline ran thus. With migec v1.2.7, reads were demultiplexed and then collapsed into UMI-guided consensus sequences. Using mixcr v2.1.11, UMI consensuses were aligned to TRA and TRB V and J templates and then assembled into clonotypes. Clonotypes were classified as expanded or contracted when called significant by both edgeR and NoisET, with noise models trained on biological replicates. edgeR calls used a false discovery rate-adjusted p below 0.01 and a log2 fold-change threshold of 1. As an exploratory analysis of dynamics, max-normalized trajectories of the 1000 most abundant clonotypes were examined by PCA with hierarchical clustering. The CD4 or CD8 phenotype of responding clones was assigned using the separately sequenced CD4+ and CD8+ repertoires. TCRdb passed the public sequencing reads through fastp at Q25 and MiXCR, retaining productive beta sequences. Rows merge per CDR3 protein into single entries with the most common DNA and genes. TCRdb, rather than the study authors, made the V and J calls. For this sample the table gives 150,000 to 200,000 distinct CDR3 sequences, of which around 10% were detected only once. Roughly 3.8% of the sample is held by the ten biggest clonotypes.

PBMCs were isolated by Ficoll-Paque density gradient centrifugation. The chain uses TRBV10-2 and TRBJ2-5; 13 junctional bases match TRBD2. Sequenced: PBMCs or a T cell subset sorted from them (not recorded which). The receptor's source is a man aged 18 to 30 who had mild COVID-19 (a few samples of this study predate the infection). The sample titles of this study are shuffled in the database, so cell type and time point are left out; the donor was told from shared clones. CDR3 region: CASRTLAGGETQYF. The nucleotides are TGCGCCAGCAGAACACTAGCGGGGGGGGAGACCCAGTACTTC.